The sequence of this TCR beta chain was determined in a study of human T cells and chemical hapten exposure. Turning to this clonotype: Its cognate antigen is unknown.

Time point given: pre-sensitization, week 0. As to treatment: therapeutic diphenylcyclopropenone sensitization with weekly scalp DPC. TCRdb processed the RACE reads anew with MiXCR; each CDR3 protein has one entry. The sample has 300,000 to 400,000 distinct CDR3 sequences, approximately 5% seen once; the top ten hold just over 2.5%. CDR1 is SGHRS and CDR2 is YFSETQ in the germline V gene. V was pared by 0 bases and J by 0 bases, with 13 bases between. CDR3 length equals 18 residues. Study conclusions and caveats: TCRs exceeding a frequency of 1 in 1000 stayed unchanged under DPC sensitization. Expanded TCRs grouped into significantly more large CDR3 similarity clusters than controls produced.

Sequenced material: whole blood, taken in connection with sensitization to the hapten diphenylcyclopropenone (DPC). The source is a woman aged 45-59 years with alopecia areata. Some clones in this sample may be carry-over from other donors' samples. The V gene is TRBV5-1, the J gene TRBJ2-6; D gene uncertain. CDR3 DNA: TGCGCCAGCAGCTTGGGAAGCCTTCCAACCTCTGGGGCCAACGTCCTGACTTTC. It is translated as CASSLGSLPTSGANVLTF. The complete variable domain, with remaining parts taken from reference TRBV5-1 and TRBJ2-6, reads KAGVTQTPRYLIKTRGQQVTLSCSPISGHRSVSWYQQTPGQGLQFLFEYFSETQRNKGNFPGRFSGRQFSNSRSEMNVSTLELGDSALYLCASSLGSLPTSGANVLTFGAGSRLTVL.